This TCR beta chain was captured in a study of blood T cells in healthy people across ages (dated by TCRdb to between 2014 and 2017). About the full investigation: In model experiments, roughly one uniquely barcoded TCR beta cDNA molecule per two T cells was captured by template switching. The donors were divided into four age groups: young (average approximately 16 years), middle-aged (around 37), aged (roughly 60) and long-lived (around 87). The study analyzed two additional independent replicas of 1 million unique cDNA reads from the same blood draw for two donors, one aged 18 to 30 and one aged 80 or older. To track age-related changes in TCR beta repertoire diversity, the study relied on deep sequencing normalized with unique cDNA molecular identifiers. Overall study results and their limits: As age increased, observed TCR beta diversity per million T cells dropped in a roughly linear way, and a significant reduction was already evident by age about 40. Because donor CMV infection status was unknown, age-related changes in expanded clonotypes were potentially confounded. Observed TCR beta diversity correlated strongly with the percentage of naive T cells measured by flow cytometry. Compared with the aged group, the long-lived group had more naive CD4+ T cells, fewer expanded clones and increased TCR diversity, a pattern suggesting age selection. Estimates of total diversity based on one million sequenced T cells were regarded as lower bounds and as underestimates. Since profiling was done on bulk unsorted PBMCs, naive and antigen-experienced compartments could not be conclusively compared.

This clonotype was recorded many times. Its antigen has not been determined. Nothing much larger sits one base from this clone, and base qualities are not available. V has 8 bases trimmed and J has 1 base trimmed; junction bases matching no gene number 3. The CDR3 sequence holds 14 residues, the cysteine and phenylalanine included. Here the CDR3 DNA is all that survives: 42 bases in frame from base 1. CDR1 and CDR2 were assigned from the germline V gene (reference sequence) as MNHNY and SVGAGI. To prepare the library, 5' RACE was applied. Data came from an Illumina HiSeq 2500. A second PCR of 7 to 11 cycles was performed with a sample-barcoded 5' primer and a J-beta primer mix. A unique molecular identifier was introduced onto each TCR beta cDNA molecule by a template-switch 5' adaptor carrying 12 random nucleotides. Each sample yielded at least 2.5 million CDR3-containing paired-end reads. First-strand cDNA synthesis was performed from all RNA using the Mint cDNA synthesis kit, with priming by a TRBC-specific oligonucleotide. After uracil-DNA glycosylase treatment, a first 18-cycle PCR used universal primers M1SS and BC2_uni_R on all cDNA. Per the authors' processing: Normalization of each sample was performed by random selection of 1 million high-quality reads, each carrying a distinct molecular identifier. Instead of being binned into consensus sequences, reads with shared molecular identifiers were discarded. CDR3 identification, clonotype clustering and error correction used MiTCR with a Q25 quality threshold and the strictest error-elimination algorithm. A nonparametric unseen species model with Euler transformation was used to estimate lower-bound total TCR beta diversity. Starting from the raw public reads, TCRdb applied fastp trimming at Q25, assembled clones with MiXCR and retained in-frame beta chains. Rows are unified per CDR3 protein, each entry keeping the most common DNA and genes. The V and J calls follow TCRdb's processing rather than the paper's. This sample gives about 930,000 distinct CDR3 sequences in total; 29% of them show up just once. Of the sample, roughly 10% falls within the top ten clones.

The donors were 40 or so Caucasian individuals from Russia, aged 6 to 90 years, who were systemically healthy. Each donor gave around 9.8 milliliters of peripheral blood, collected into EDTA-treated Vacutainer tubes. PBMCs were isolated by Ficoll-Paque density-gradient centrifugation, with at least 6 million obtained per sample. Trizol reagent was used to extract total RNA from PBMCs, with at least 6 micrograms per sample. For every donor, flow cytometry on a PBMC aliquot measured the percentage of naive CD45RAhigh/CD27high T cells. These data were also filed under a second study, of T cells of mothers and their children. Looking at the second paper: Donors were nine systemically healthy Caucasian individuals: three mothers and their six children. cDNA synthesis used all of the extracted RNA, with roughly 1.5 ug of RNA in each 15 ul reaction. In the second PCR, the M1S primer introduced both the sample barcodes and 2-4 random nucleotides. Over 8.5 million TCR beta CDR3 reads were obtained for each mother, and 2.5 million to 3.5 million reads were obtained for each child. Thymic selection similarly shapes TCR recombination output in related and unrelated pairs, with minor effect from inherited differences. Normalized repertoire overlap was always found to be slightly, but never significantly, higher in related mother-child pairs than in unrelated mother-child pairs. No persistent microchimeric T cell clones were found, with a detection sensitivity of approximately 94 clones per million clonotypes. Deep NGS was used in the study to compare the TCR beta repertoires of mothers and children and to look for features that separate related mother-child pairs from unrelated individuals. The mean age was 40 +/- 4 years for the mothers and roughly 10 +/- 4 years for the children. After adapter ligation with NEBNext reagents, the libraries were sequenced on Illumina HiSeq 2000 with 100+100 nt paired-end reads. Mother and child libraries were prepared a month apart and sequenced in separate runs to prevent cross-contamination. Each donor had between 500,000 and 2,000,000 distinct TCR beta clonotypes identified. Naive TCR beta clonotypes were estimated from low-frequency clonotypes matched to each donor's FACS-determined naive share, without sorting.

What was sequenced was blood. Here the chain combines TRBV6-6 and TRBJ2-3; TRBD2 lines up with 10 middle nucleotides. This clonotype was sampled from a middle-aged woman in good health. The DNA sequence is as follows: TGTGCCAGCGCTACTAGCGGGGGCACAGATACGCAGTATTTT. Translated, this is CASATSGGTDTQYF.